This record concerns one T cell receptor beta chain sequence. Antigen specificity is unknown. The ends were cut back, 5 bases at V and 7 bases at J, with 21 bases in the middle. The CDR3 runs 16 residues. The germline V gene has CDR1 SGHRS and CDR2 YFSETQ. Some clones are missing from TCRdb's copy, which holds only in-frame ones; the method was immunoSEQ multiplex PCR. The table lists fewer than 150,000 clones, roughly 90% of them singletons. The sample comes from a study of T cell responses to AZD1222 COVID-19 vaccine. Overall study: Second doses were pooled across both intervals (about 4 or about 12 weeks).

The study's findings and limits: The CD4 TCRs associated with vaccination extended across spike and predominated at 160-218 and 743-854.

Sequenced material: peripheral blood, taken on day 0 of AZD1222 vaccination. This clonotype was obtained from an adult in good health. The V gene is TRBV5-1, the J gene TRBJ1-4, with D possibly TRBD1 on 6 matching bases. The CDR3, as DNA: TGCGCCAGCAGGGGGACATCGGAATCCCTGCGTGAAAAACTGTTTTTT. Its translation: CASRGTSESLREKLFF.